This TCR beta chain was sequenced during a study of T cell responses to AZD1222 COVID-19 vaccine. Per germline, CDR1 LNHDA and CDR2 SQIVND (reference sequence). The V gene lost 1 base and the J gene lost 10 bases, with 16 bases spanning the gap. CDR3 size: 14 residues. Repertoires were generated with immunoSEQ multiplex PCR, while TCRdb's copy carries only in-frame clones and drops some. The sample contains some 96,000 clones, about 90% of which appear only once. The TCR comes from an adult in good health. The sample in question was peripheral blood, obtained on day 0 of MenACWY control vaccination. The chain employs TRBV19 and TRBJ1-1; tentatively, D is TRBD1 (6 bases). CDR3 in amino acids: CASSIGGRGVRAFF. The CDR3 nucleotides read TGTGCCAGTAGTATAGGAGGCAGGGGAGTAAGAGCTTTCTTT. The full variable domain, rest sourced from reference TRBV19 and TRBJ1-1, is DGGITQSPKYLFRKEGQNVTLSCEQNLNHDAMYWYRQDPGQGLRLIYYSQIVNDFQKGDIAEGYSVSREKKESFPLTVTSAQKNPTAFYLCASSIGGRGVRAFFGQGTRLTVV.